Each of the 8 T cell receptor beta chains below was sequenced from the same sample in a study of Graves' ophthalmopathy and Graves' hyperthyroidism. TCR beta CDR3 amplification used RNA transcripts. HTBI-primed RT-PCR formed the first round, and a multiplex PCR formed the second. MiXCR, applied by TCRdb to the multiplex PCR reads, yields one record per CDR3 protein. This sample has roughly 220,000 distinct CDR3 sequences, with about 46% found just once. Specimen: peripheral blood. All receptors come from an adult man with Graves' ophthalmopathy.

This sequence joins TRBV6-6 and TRBJ1-5; D possibly corresponds to TRBD1 (5 bases). The CDR3 spans 14 residues. The germline V and J ends were trimmed by 5 bases and 6 bases, with 14 bases remaining between them. The germline V gene encodes CDR1 MNHNY and CDR2 SVGAGI (reference sequence). CDR3 amino acids: CASSGWGDVQPQHF. CDR3 coding DNA: TGTGCCAGCAGTGGGTGGGGGGACGTTCAGCCCCAGCATTTT.

The chain links TRBV7-8 to TRBJ1-4, with TRBD1 identical over 8 bases. The CDR3 runs 19 residues. Trimming removed 3 bases from V and 0 bases from J; junction bases left unmatched: 12. Germline V gene lookup returns CDR1 SGHVS and CDR2 FQNEAQ. The chain's CDR3 is CASSLPQGQGLPTNEKLFF. The DNA for the CDR3 is TGTGCCAGCAGCTTGCCCCAAGGACAGGGACTGCCAACTAATGAAAAACTGTTTTTT.

The rearrangement uses TRBV6-5 and TRBJ1-1; D remains ambiguous. CDR3 length equals 13 residues. The V end was cut by 6 bases, the J end by 5 bases, with 13 bases between. The germline gives CDR1 MNHEY, CDR2 SVGAGI. This CDR3 is CASREQSNTEAFF. The CDR3 region has the DNA TGTGCCAGCAGAGAACAGAGTAATACTGAAGCTTTCTTT.

This clonotype has only a few counts. The chain combines TRBV7-9 with TRBJ2-7; no clear D. The CDR3 extends over 11 amino acids. The V end was cut by 2 bases, the J end by 7 bases, with 6 bases between. The germline V gene encodes CDR1 SEHNR and CDR2 FQNEAQ (reference sequence). The CDR3 sequence is CASSLTTEQYF. The DNA for the CDR3 is TGTGCCAGCAGCTTAACCACGGAGCAGTACTTC.

This clonotype was seen a single time. The gene calls are TRBV24-1 and TRBJ2-5; TRBD1 or TRBD2 may be the D gene (5 bases each). The length of the CDR3 is 16 residues. The germline V gene encodes CDR1 KGHDR and CDR2 SFDVKD. V was trimmed by 5 bases and J by 1 base, leaving 16 bases between them. CDR3 sequence reads: CATSGFRDDLQETQYF. CDR3 DNA sequence: TGTGCCACCAGTGGATTCCGGGACGACCTCCAAGAGACCCAGTACTTC.

On this clonotype: A much larger clone lies a single base off, so this may be a read error. The rearrangement uses TRBV12-3 or TRBV12-4 and TRBJ1-2, with 9 bases matching TRBD1. The CDR3 covers 13 residues. V lost 7 bases and J lost 7; bases outside the gene matches: 7. The CDR3 is CASNPGQGIGYTF. The CDR3 DNA is TGTGCCAGCAATCCGGGACAGGGTATTGGCTACACCTTC.

The chain is built from TRBV20-1 and TRBJ1-5; a possible D gene is TRBD1 (5 bases). The V end lost 5 bases, the J end lost 0 bases, and 14 bases lay between the germline ends. In germline, CDR1 is DFQATT, CDR2 SNEGSKA (reference sequence). The CDR3 is made up of 15 amino acids. For the CDR3, the DNA is TGCAGTGCTCAGGGTGCAAGATATAGCAATCAGCCCCAGCATTTT. Its protein product is CSAQGARYSNQPQHF.

This chain uses TRBV4-1 with TRBJ2-7; D is uncertain. This CDR3 comprises 15 residues. V lost 4 bases, J lost 2 bases, and 15 bases lay in between. Germline CDR1 MGHRA, CDR2 YSYEKL. In DNA form, the CDR3 reads TGCGCCAGCAGCCCTCCCGAGCTAGGCCCCTACGAGCAGTACTTC. Translated, it gives CASSPPELGPYEQYF.